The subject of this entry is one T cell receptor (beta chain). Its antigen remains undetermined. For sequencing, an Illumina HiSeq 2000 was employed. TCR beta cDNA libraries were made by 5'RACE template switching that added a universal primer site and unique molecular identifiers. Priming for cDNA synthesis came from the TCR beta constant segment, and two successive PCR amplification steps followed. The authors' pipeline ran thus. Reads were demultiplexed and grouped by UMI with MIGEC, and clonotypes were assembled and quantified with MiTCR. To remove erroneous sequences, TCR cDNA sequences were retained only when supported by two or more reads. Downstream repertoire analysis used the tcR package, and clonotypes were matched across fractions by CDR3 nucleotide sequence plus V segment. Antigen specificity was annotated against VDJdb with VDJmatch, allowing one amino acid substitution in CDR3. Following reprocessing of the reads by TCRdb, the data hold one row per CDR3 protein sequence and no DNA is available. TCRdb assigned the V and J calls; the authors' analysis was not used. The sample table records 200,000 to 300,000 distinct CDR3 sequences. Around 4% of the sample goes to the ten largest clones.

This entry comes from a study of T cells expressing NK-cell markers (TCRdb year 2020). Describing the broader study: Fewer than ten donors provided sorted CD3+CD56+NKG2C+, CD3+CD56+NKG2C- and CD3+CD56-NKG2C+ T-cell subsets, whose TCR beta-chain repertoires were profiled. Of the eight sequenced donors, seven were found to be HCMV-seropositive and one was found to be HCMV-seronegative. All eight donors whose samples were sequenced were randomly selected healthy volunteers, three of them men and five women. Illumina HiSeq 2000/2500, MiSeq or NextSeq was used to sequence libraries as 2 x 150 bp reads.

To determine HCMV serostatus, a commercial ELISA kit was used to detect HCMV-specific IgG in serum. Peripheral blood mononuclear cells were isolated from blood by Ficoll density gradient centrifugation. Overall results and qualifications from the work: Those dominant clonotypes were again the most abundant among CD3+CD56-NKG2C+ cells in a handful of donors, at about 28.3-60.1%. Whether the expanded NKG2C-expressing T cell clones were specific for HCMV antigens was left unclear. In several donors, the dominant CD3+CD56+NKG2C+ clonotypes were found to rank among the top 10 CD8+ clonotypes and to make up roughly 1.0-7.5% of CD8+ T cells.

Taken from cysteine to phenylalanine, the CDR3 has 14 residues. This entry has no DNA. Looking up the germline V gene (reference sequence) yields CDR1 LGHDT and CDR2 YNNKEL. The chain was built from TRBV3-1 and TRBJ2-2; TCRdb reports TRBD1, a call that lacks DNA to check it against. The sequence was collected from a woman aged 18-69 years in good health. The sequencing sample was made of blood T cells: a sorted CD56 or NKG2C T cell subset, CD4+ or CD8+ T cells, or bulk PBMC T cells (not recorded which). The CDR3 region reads CASSQRGGTGELFF.